What follows are 29 T cell receptor beta chains derived from one specimen sequenced in a study of blood T cell repertoires in COVID-19. Assay: immunoSEQ multiplex PCR; the TCRdb copy retains only in-frame clones and omits some. The sample includes roughly 700,000 clones, 85% to 90% of them seen just once. Sequencing was done on a sample of peripheral blood. The receptors come from a woman under 30 with acute or convalescent COVID-19.

The chain links TRBV27 to TRBJ2-2; D is possibly TRBD1 (6 bases). From germline, CDR1 is MNHEY and CDR2 SMNVEV (reference sequence). This CDR3 contains 17 residues. V was trimmed by 3 bases and J by 5 bases, leaving 19 bases between them. The CDR3 DNA is TGTGCCAGCAGTTTCAGTGCTCTGGGACAAACGACCGGGGAGCTGTTTTTT. Its translation is CASSFSALGQTTGELFF.

The chain has TRBV6-5 and TRBJ1-2; 8 bases align to TRBD1. J lost 4 bases, V lost 6 bases, and 10 bases had no gene match. This CDR3 is 15 amino acids long. The germline gives CDR1 MNHEY, CDR2 SVGAGI. CDR3 region: CASRNRDRLSYGYTF. Here the CDR3 DNA reads TGTGCCAGCAGAAACCGGGACAGGTTGAGCTATGGCTACACCTTC.

V is TRBV11-3 and J is TRBJ1-1; a possible D gene is TRBD1 (6 bases). Looked up from germline, CDR1 is SGHNT and CDR2 is YENEEA. CDR3 length: 14 amino acids. V was trimmed by 3 bases and J by 2 bases, leaving 10 bases between them. The CDR3, as DNA: TGTGCCAGCAGCTTGCGAGGGGGAAACACTGAAGCTTTCTTT. It specifies CASSLRGGNTEAFF.

The chain combines TRBV6-6 with TRBJ1-2, with TRBD1 identical over 7 bases. The V segment lost 10 bases and the J segment 7 bases; nucleotides outside the gene matches: 6. CDR1 and CDR2 from the germline V gene are MNHNY and SVGAGI (reference sequence). The CDR3 totals 11 residues. The chain's CDR3 is CATQGVSGYTF. DNA for the CDR3: TGTGCCACCCAGGGGGTCAGTGGCTACACCTTC.

V and J are TRBV29-1 and TRBJ2-1; TRBD1 agrees at 8 bases. Germline CDR1 reads SQVTM; CDR2 reads ANQGSEA. V dropped 0 bases and J dropped 2; count of bases not matched to a gene: 6. The length of the CDR3 is 16 residues. CDR3 region: CSVEDRGTGPYNEQFF. The CDR3 region has the DNA TGCAGCGTTGAAGATAGGGGGACAGGACCCTACAATGAGCAGTTCTTC.

V is TRBV7-2 and J is TRBJ1-1; D is perhaps TRBD1 (6 bases). Per germline, CDR1 SGHTA and CDR2 FQGNSA. The V gene lost 3 bases and the J gene lost 8 bases, with 13 bases spanning the gap. The CDR3 runs to 13 residues. In DNA, the CDR3 is TGTGCCAGCAGCTTCGGGGGGGGCAGGGAAGCTTTCTTT. Encoded protein: CASSFGGGREAFF.

This clone appeared a few times. The rearrangement joins TRBV4-3 to TRBJ1-6, with D tentatively TRBD1 (5 bases). This CDR3 has 14 amino acids. The germline CDR1 and CDR2 sequences are LGHNA and YSLEER. V lost 6 bases, J lost 9 bases, and 15 bases lay in between. CDR3 residues: CASSQNAGLSPLHF. CDR3 DNA sequence: TGCGCCAGCAGTCAAAACGCGGGGCTTTCACCCCTCCACTTT.

This chain connects TRBV6-5 to TRBJ2-1; D uncertain. V lost 0 bases to trimming and J lost 5 bases, with 11 bases between them. The CDR3 consists of 15 residues. Germline V gene lookup returns CDR1 MNHEY and CDR2 SVGAGI. CDR3 region: CASSYSYSQNNEQFF. CDR3 DNA: TGTGCCAGCAGTTACTCGTACAGTCAGAACAATGAGCAGTTCTTC.

The genes are TRBV7-3 and TRBJ2-7; TRBD1 aligns across 8 bases. V gave up 5 bases and J gave up 4 bases; unmatched junction bases: 7. This CDR3 region has 14 residues. Germline CDR1 and CDR2: SGHTA and FQGTGA. CDR3: CASSLDRGGYEQYF. Written as DNA, the CDR3 is TGTGCCAGCAGCCTCGACAGGGGTGGATACGAGCAGTACTTC.

The J gene is TRBJ2-5, the V gene TRBV11-2, with a tentative D call TRBD1 (7 bases). Germline lookup yields CDR1 SGHAT and CDR2 FQNNGV. CDR3 length: 15 residues. V lost 1 base and J 3 bases, leaving 12 bases between the germline ends. CDR3 sequence reads: CASSLARGAEETQYF. The CDR3 nucleotides read TGTGCCAGCAGCTTAGCCAGGGGGGCAGAAGAGACCCAGTACTTC. Combining the CDR3 with reference TRBV11-2 and TRBJ2-5 gives the whole variable domain EAGVAQSPRYKIIEKRQSVAFWCNPISGHATLYWYQQILGQGPKLLIQFQNNGVVDDSQLPKDRFSAERLKGVDSTLKIQPAKLEDSAVYLCASSLARGAEETQYFGPGTRLLVL.

The V and J genes are TRBV7-2 and TRBJ2-1; possibly TRBD2 for D (6 bases). The CDR3 consists of 13 residues. Germline CDR1 and CDR2: SGHTA and FQGNSA. V was clipped by 1 base and J by 9 bases, with 10 bases between them. As DNA, the CDR3 is TGTGCCAGCAGCTTAGTCTTGGGGGGTGAGCAGTTCTTC. Amino acids: CASSLVLGGEQFF.

The chain couples TRBV13 to TRBJ1-1; TRBD1 aligns across 8 bases. The trim removed 5 bases at V and 5 bases at J, leaving 10 bases unmatched. CDR3 size: 15 residues. Germline V gene sequence: CDR1 PRHDT, CDR2 FYEKMQ (reference sequence). CDR3 region: CASSINGQGGTEAFF. The DNA of the CDR3 is TGTGCCAGCAGCATCAACGGACAGGGAGGGACTGAAGCTTTCTTT.

The chain carries TRBV28 and TRBJ1-1; 12 positions match TRBD1. Per germline, CDR1 MDHEN and CDR2 SYDVKM. This CDR3 is built from 16 residues. J was trimmed by 5 bases and V by 4 bases; bases with no gene match: 8. For the CDR3, the DNA is TGTGCCAGCAGTTCCCTCCGGGACAGGGGGCGGACTGAAGCTTTCTTT. This codes for CASSSLRDRGRTEAFF.

This chain uses TRBV28 with TRBJ2-2; 8 positions agree with TRBD1. The CDR3 length is 15 residues. J was trimmed by 2 bases and V by 6 bases; bases with no gene match: 5. Germline assignment: CDR1 MDHEN and CDR2 SYDVKM. The CDR3 DNA is TGTGCCAGCAGCCGAGACAGGGGTAACACCGGGGAGCTGTTTTTT. Translating it yields CASSRDRGNTGELFF.

The chain combines TRBV23-1 with TRBJ2-7; 12 positions agree with TRBD1. TRBV23-1 is an ORF, and what it does is uncertain. V lost 3 bases and J lost 4; bases outside the gene matches: 4. The CDR3 length is 15 residues. Written as DNA, the CDR3 is TGCGCCAGCAGTCATAGGGACAGGGGGCCTTACGAGCAGTACTTC. This sequence encodes CASSHRDRGPYEQYF.

The chain has TRBV2 and TRBJ1-5; D is possibly TRBD1 (6 bases). With 5 bases removed from V and 2 bases from J, the gap between germline ends came to 10 bases. CDR1 is SNHLY and CDR2 is FYNNEI in the germline V gene. The CDR3 runs 14 residues. CDR3 loop: CASSRQARNQPQHF. CDR3 sequence (DNA): TGTGCCAGCAGTCGACAGGCCCGCAATCAGCCCCAGCATTTT.

The chain employs TRBV9 and TRBJ1-3; D remains unclear. Looked up from germline, CDR1 is SGDLS and CDR2 is YYNGEE. Trimming cost V 0 bases and J 1 base, with 8 bases left between them. CDR3 length: 15 amino acids. The CDR3 here is CASSVDGSSGNTIYF. CDR3 nucleotide sequence: TGTGCCAGCAGCGTAGACGGTAGTTCTGGAAACACCATATATTTT.

The chain combines TRBV27 with TRBJ1-2; D not resolved. The CDR3 loop spans 13 amino acids. CDR1 is MNHEY and CDR2 is SMNVEV in the germline V gene (reference sequence). The V end was cut by 0 bases, the J end by 2 bases, with 4 bases between. The chain's CDR3 is CASSLSINYGYTF. The CDR3 DNA reads as TGTGCCAGCAGTTTATCCATCAACTATGGCTACACCTTC.

The chain links TRBV5-6 to TRBJ2-5, with 10 nucleotides matching TRBD1. The length of the CDR3 is 15 residues. Germline V gene lookup returns CDR1 SGHDT and CDR2 YYEEEE. V lost 5 bases, J lost 5 bases, and 9 bases stayed unmatched. Written as DNA, the CDR3 is TGTGCCAGCAGTTTAGACAGGGGGCAGGGGGAGACCCAGTACTTC. The encoded protein is CASSLDRGQGETQYF.

V is TRBV9 and J is TRBJ1-5; D gene uncertain. Trimming removed 4 bases at V and 3 bases at J, with 11 bases between. The CDR3 has 14 residues. Per germline, CDR1 SGDLS and CDR2 YYNGEE. The CDR3, as DNA: TGTGCCAGCAGCATTGGGCAGCTCAATCAGCCCCAGCATTTT. Encoded protein: CASSIGQLNQPQHF. Together with reference TRBV9 and TRBJ1-5, the CDR3 gives the full variable domain: DSGVTQTPKHLITATGQRVTLRCSPRSGDLSVYWYQQSLDQGLQFLIQYYNGEERAKGNILERFSAQQFPDLHSELNLSSLELGDSALYFCASSIGQLNQPQHFGDGTRLSIL.

The V call is TRBV19, the J call TRBJ2-6, with TRBD1 matching over 7 bases. The ends lost 7 bases at V and 0 bases at J; junction bases unmatched: 6. CDR3 size: 16 residues. CDR1 and CDR2 from the germline V gene are LNHDA and SQIVND (reference sequence). The CDR3 DNA reads TGTGCCAGTACAGGGACAGCTTCCTCTGGGGCCAACGTCCTGACTTTC. Amino acid sequence: CASTGTASSGANVLTF.

The CDR3 loop reads CASSPTVGFSYEQYF. In DNA form, the CDR3 reads TGCGCCAGCAGCCCGACAGTCGGATTCTCCTACGAGCAGTACTTC. The J gene is TRBJ2-7, the V gene TRBV4-3; D possibly corresponds to TRBD1 (5 bases). Germline-derived CDR1 and CDR2 are LGHNA and YSLEER. Trimming took 4 bases from V and 0 from J, leaving 13 bases between them. The CDR3 extends over 15 amino acids.

J is TRBJ1-5 and V is TRBV5-5; D not certain. V was pared by 1 base and J by 5 bases, with 7 bases between. Germline CDR1 reads SGHKS; CDR2 reads YYEKEE (reference sequence). This CDR3 spans 13 amino acids. CDR3 amino acids: CASSLSSDQPQHF. The CDR3 DNA reads TGTGCCAGCAGCTTGTCTTCGGATCAGCCCCAGCATTTT.

This clone was counted a single time. This chain joins TRBV30 and TRBJ1-5; the match to TRBD1 covers 9 bases. The germline CDR1 and CDR2 sequences are GTSNPN and SVGIG (reference sequence). With 2 bases clipped from V and 5 bases from J, the junction kept 7 bases outside the gene matches. This CDR3 is 15 amino acids long. The chain's CDR3 is CAWSSGQGLYQPQHF. In DNA, the CDR3 is TGTGCCTGGAGTTCTGGACAGGGGTTATATCAGCCCCAGCATTTT.

The rearrangement uses TRBV28 and TRBJ1-4; no clear D. There are 11 residues in the CDR3. V lost 6 bases, J lost 8 bases, and 7 bases lay in between. Germline V gives CDR1 MDHEN, CDR2 SYDVKM. The CDR3 sequence: CASSLREKLFF. In DNA form, the CDR3 reads TGTGCCAGCAGCCTAAGAGAAAAACTGTTTTTT. The whole variable domain, remainder taken from reference TRBV28 and TRBJ1-4, is DVKVTQSSRYLVKRTGEKVFLECVQDMDHENMFWYRQDPGLGLRLIYFSYDVKMKEKGDIPEGYSVSREKKERFSLILESASTNQTSMYLCASSLREKLFFGSGTQLSVL.

The chain carries TRBV7-6 and TRBJ2-2; possibly TRBD1 for D (5 bases). With 4 bases removed from V and 5 bases from J, the gap between germline ends came to 14 bases. Germline CDR1 reads SGHVS; CDR2 reads FNYEAQ. The CDR3 sequence is 15 residues long. The chain's CDR3 is CASSSPFRVTGELFF. CDR3 sequence (DNA): TGTGCCAGCAGCTCCCCATTCAGGGTGACCGGGGAGCTGTTTTTT. Supplemented by reference TRBV7-6 and TRBJ2-2, the full variable domain reads GAGVSQSPRYKVTKRGQDVALRCDPISGHVSLYWYRQALGQGPEFLTYFNYEAQQDKSGLPNDRFSAERPEGSISTLTIQRTEQRDSAMYRCASSSPFRVTGELFFGEGSRLTVL.

This rearrangement joins TRBV2 to TRBJ1-4, with D possibly matching TRBD1 (5 bases). V was trimmed by 6 bases and J by 8 bases, leaving 10 bases between them. CDR3 length equals 12 residues. Per germline, CDR1 SNHLY and CDR2 FYNNEI. In nucleotides, the CDR3 is TGTGCCAGCAGACAGGAGGGGGAAAAACTGTTTTTT. It yields the protein CASRQEGEKLFF.

This chain links TRBV6-5 with TRBJ2-7, with D perhaps TRBD1 (6 bases). V lost 0 bases to trimming and J lost 2 bases, with 11 bases between them. Germline loops: CDR1 MNHEY, CDR2 SVGAGI. The CDR3 extends over 15 amino acids. CDR3 residues: CASSYSPGAAYEQYF. In DNA form, the CDR3 reads TGTGCCAGCAGTTACTCGCCAGGGGCCGCCTACGAGCAGTACTTC.

About this clone itself: The same CDR3 also results from other DNA sequences found in this sample. This chain connects TRBV6-5 to TRBJ1-1; D not resolved. The V gene's germline CDR1 is MNHEY and CDR2 SVGAGI. V was clipped by 0 bases and J by 0 bases, with 8 bases between them. The CDR3 consists of 15 residues. The CDR3 sequence is CASSYSRGMNTEAFF. CDR3 bases: TGTGCCAGCAGTTACTCCCGGGGAATGAACACTGAAGCTTTCTTT.